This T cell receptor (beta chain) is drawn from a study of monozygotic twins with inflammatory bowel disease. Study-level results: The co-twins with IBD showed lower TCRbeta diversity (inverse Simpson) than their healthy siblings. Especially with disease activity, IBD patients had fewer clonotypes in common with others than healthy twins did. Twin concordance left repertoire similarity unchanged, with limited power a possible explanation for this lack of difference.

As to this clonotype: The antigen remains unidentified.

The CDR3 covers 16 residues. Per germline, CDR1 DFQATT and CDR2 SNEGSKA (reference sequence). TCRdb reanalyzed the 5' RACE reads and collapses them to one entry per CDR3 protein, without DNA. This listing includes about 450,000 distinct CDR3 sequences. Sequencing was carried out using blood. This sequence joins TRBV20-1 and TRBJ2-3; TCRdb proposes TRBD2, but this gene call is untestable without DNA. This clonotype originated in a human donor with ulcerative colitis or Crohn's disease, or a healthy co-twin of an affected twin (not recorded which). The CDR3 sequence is CSARSSTSGGRDTQYF.